One and the same sample provided the 7 T cell receptor beta chains below, sequenced in a study of blood T cell repertoires in COVID-19. Clones were sequenced by immunoSEQ multiplex PCR, and TCRdb holds only the in-frame ones, with some missing. The repertoire holds 120,000 or so clones, with around 77% as singletons. Sequencing used peripheral blood. The origin of the receptors is a man in his sixties with active or convalescent COVID-19.

The V call is TRBV18, the J call TRBJ1-3; 8 bases map to TRBD1. Germline CDR1 KGHSH, CDR2 LQKENI. The trim removed 6 bases at V and 7 bases at J, leaving 11 bases unmatched. CDR3 length: 15 residues. CDR3 amino acids: CASSRRMTGDNTIYF. In nucleotides, the CDR3 is TGTGCCAGCTCGCGAAGGATGACAGGGGACAACACCATATATTTT.

The V and J genes are TRBV18 and TRBJ2-7, with 7 positions matching TRBD2. Germline V gene sequence: CDR1 KGHSH, CDR2 LQKENI. J gave up 7 bases and V 5 bases, and 17 bases lay outside the gene matches. CDR3 size: 16 residues. DNA for the CDR3: TGTGCCAGCTCATTCAAAGGGACTACCGGTCTCGGAGAGCAGTACTTC. It yields the protein CASSFKGTTGLGEQYF.

The chain uses TRBV11-2 and TRBJ2-3, with TRBD2 as a possible D gene (6 bases). The V gene's germline CDR1 is SGHAT and CDR2 FQNNGV. V gave up 1 base and J gave up 1 base, with 15 bases separating them. The CDR3 runs 17 residues. CDR3 in DNA: TGTGCCAGCAGCTTAGGGTTATGGGGGGACGGCACAGATACGCAGTATTTT. This sequence encodes CASSLGLWGDGTDTQYF.

This clone occurred a few times. The chain recombines TRBV7-9 with TRBJ2-5; D may be TRBD2 (6 bases). CDR1 is SEHNR, CDR2 FQNEAQ, per germline (reference sequence). The CDR3 contains 15 residues. V gave up 5 bases and J gave up 5 bases, with 18 bases separating them. The CDR3 DNA reads as TGTGCCAGCAGCCCGGGTCTGGAGGGACGTGAGACCCAGTACTTC. Protein product: CASSPGLEGRETQYF.

The chain joins TRBV7-3 to TRBJ2-2; TRBD1 might be the D (6 bases). Germline CDR1 SGHTA, CDR2 FQGTGA. The V and J ends lost 3 bases and 2 bases respectively, with 19 bases between them. This CDR3 has 18 amino acids. This CDR3 is CASSLMAWGQVNTGELFF. Written as DNA, the CDR3 is TGTGCCAGCAGCTTGATGGCTTGGGGGCAAGTTAACACCGGGGAGCTGTTTTTT.

The genes are TRBV5-4 and TRBJ2-7; 8 nucleotides line up with TRBD1. V lost 4 bases and J lost 2; bases outside the gene matches: 8. CDR1 and CDR2 from the germline V gene are SGHNT and YYREEE (reference sequence). The CDR3 covers 15 residues. CDR3 amino acids: CASSPRTGNTYEQYF. CDR3 DNA: TGTGCCAGCAGCCCGCGGACAGGGAACACCTACGAGCAGTACTTC.

This clone was recorded a few times. The V gene is TRBV3-1 (or the pseudogene TRBV3-2), the J gene TRBJ2-1; D is unclear. This CDR3 contains 13 residues. The ends were cut back, 2 bases at V and 12 bases at J, with 14 bases in the middle. The V gene's germline CDR1 is LGHDT and CDR2 YNNKEL (reference sequence). CDR3 bases: TGTGCCAGCAGCCAAACCCGAGAAACTGTGCAGTTCTTC. Its protein product is CASSQTRETVQFF.